The 12 T cell receptor beta chains reported below all come from one sample, sequenced in a study of cytomegalovirus exposure and HLA in healthy donors. Primers for the PCR totalled 60 Vbeta and 13 Jbeta. Sequencing used immunoSEQ multiplex PCR; TCRdb keeps in-frame clones, though not all of them. The table includes over 150,000 clones, around four fifths detected once. Sequenced input: PBMCs. The receptors shown here come from a woman under 40 in good health and CMV-seropositive.

This chain connects TRBV21-1 to TRBJ2-5; the table's D call of TRBD2 was not tested on the DNA. TRBV21-1 is flagged as a pseudogene. The CDR3 totals 14 residues. The CDR3 is CASSTYRRAETQYF. The CDR3 DNA sequence: TGTGCCAGCAGCACCTATAGGAGGGCGGAGACCCAGTACTTC.

V gene TRBV9 combines with J gene TRBJ1-3; D might be TRBD1 (5 bases). CDR3 size: 19 residues. V was clipped by 0 bases and J by 2 bases, with 21 bases between them. Germline CDR1 is SGDLS and CDR2 is YYNGEE. Written as DNA, the CDR3 is TGTGCCAGCAGCGTAGATTCGGGAGGGGTACAGGTCCCTGGAAACACCATATATTTT. Amino acids: CASSVDSGGVQVPGNTIYF.

The V call is TRBV5-1, the J call TRBJ2-1, with TRBD2 as a possible D gene (5 bases). V lost 3 bases and J lost 3, with 10 bases in between. Germline-derived CDR1 and CDR2 are SGHRS and YFSETQ. CDR3 length: 14 amino acids. CDR3 protein: CASSSSGDYNEQFF. As DNA, the CDR3 is TGCGCCAGCAGCTCATCCGGGGACTACAATGAGCAGTTCTTC.

The rearrangement uses TRBV7-2 and TRBJ1-1; 9 bases are a match to TRBD1. The V gene's germline CDR1 is SGHTA and CDR2 FQGNSA. V gave up 1 base and J gave up 6 bases; unmatched junction bases: 15. This CDR3 has 18 residues. The CDR3 coding sequence is TGTGCCAGCAGCTTAGGAGCGGGGTGGGACAGGGTTCAGCCTGAAGCTTTCTTT. Amino acid sequence: CASSLGAGWDRVQPEAFF. The full variable domain, its missing parts supplied by reference TRBV7-2 and TRBJ1-1, is GAGVSQSPSNKVTEKGKDVELRCDPISGHTALYWYRQSLGQGLEFLIYFQGNSAPDKSGLPSDRFSAERTGGSVSTLTIQRTQQEDSAVYLCASSLGAGWDRVQPEAFFGQGTRLTVV.

The CDR3 reads CASSLKTGYSNQPQHF. The CDR3 DNA follows: TGTGCCAGCAGTTTAAAAACAGGCTATAGCAATCAGCCCCAGCATTTT. The chain couples TRBV28 to TRBJ1-5; a weak D match, TRBD1 (5 bases). V was clipped by 2 bases and J by 0 bases, with 11 bases between them. The length of the CDR3 is 16 residues. CDR1 is MDHEN and CDR2 is SYDVKM in the germline V gene.

The chain employs TRBV6-8 and TRBJ2-7; 9 bases line up with TRBD1. CDR1 and CDR2 from the germline V gene are MNHGY and SAAAGT. The CDR3 length is 14 residues. J was trimmed by 9 bases and V by 0 bases; bases with no gene match: 6. In DNA form, the CDR3 reads TGTGCCAGCAGTTACTCGAGGGACAGGGTGGCGCAGTACTTC. It encodes CASSYSRDRVAQYF.

This clone was seen a few times. The same CDR3 arises from other DNA sequences in this sample as well. The V and J genes are TRBV11-2 and TRBJ1-2, with no clear D. Germline V gives CDR1 SGHAT, CDR2 FQNNGV. This CDR3 is built from 13 residues. V shed 1 base and J shed 6 bases, with 9 bases lying between them. The DNA for the CDR3 is TGTGCCAGCAGCTTAGGGGCAGGCAATGGCTACACCTTC. Translation: CASSLGAGNGYTF. The variable domain in full, completed from reference TRBV11-2 and TRBJ1-2, reads EAGVAQSPRYKIIEKRQSVAFWCNPISGHATLYWYQQILGQGPKLLIQFQNNGVVDDSQLPKDRFSAERLKGVDSTLKIQPAKLEDSAVYLCASSLGAGNGYTFGSGTRLTVV.

The CDR3 reads CASSLGDRVTEAFF. The CDR3 DNA follows: TGCGCCAGCAGCTTAGGGGACAGGGTAACTGAAGCTTTCTTT. The V gene is TRBV5-1, the J gene TRBJ1-1; 9 bases align to TRBD1. The CDR3 has 14 amino acids. Germline CDR1 and CDR2: SGHRS and YFSETQ. With V trimmed by 2 bases and J by 5 bases, 4 bases remained unmatched.

The chain recombines TRBV18 with TRBJ2-3; maybe TRBD2 (6 bases). CDR3 length: 15 amino acids. Trimming removed 4 bases from V and 0 bases from J, with 11 bases in between. Germline values: CDR1 KGHSH, CDR2 LQKENI. This CDR3 reads CASSQSGPSTDTQYF. The CDR3 nucleotides read TGTGCCAGCTCACAGAGCGGGCCTAGCACAGATACGCAGTATTTT.

This clone turned up a few times. This rearrangement joins TRBV19 to TRBJ2-3; D may be TRBD1 (5 bases). Germline assignment: CDR1 LNHDA and CDR2 SQIVND (reference sequence). CDR3 length equals 14 residues. Trimming removed 11 bases at V and 0 bases at J, with 15 bases between. CDR3: CASSRRQSTDTQYF. CDR3 DNA sequence: TGTGCCTCCTCACGTAGACAGAGCACAGATACGCAGTATTTT.

V and J are TRBV7-6 and TRBJ1-4, with 7 bases fitting TRBD1. The CDR3 length is 14 residues. The germline V gene has CDR1 SGHVS and CDR2 FNYEAQ. The junction had 8 bases not matched to a gene; V was cut back by 5 bases and J by 8 bases. In nucleotides, the CDR3 is TGTGCCAGCAGCCCGACAGGGAAGGACGAAAAACTGTTTTTT. Translated, it gives CASSPTGKDEKLFF. Together with reference TRBV7-6 and TRBJ1-4, the CDR3 gives the full variable domain: GAGVSQSPRYKVTKRGQDVALRCDPISGHVSLYWYRQALGQGPEFLTYFNYEAQQDKSGLPNDRFSAERPEGSISTLTIQRTEQRDSAMYRCASSPTGKDEKLFFGSGTQLSVL.

Details on this clone: A junction end diverges from the germline sequence, so it may reflect a read error. The genes are TRBV11-2 and TRBJ1-3; possibly TRBD1 for D (6 bases). This CDR3 is built from 15 residues. Germline values: CDR1 SGHAT, CDR2 FQNNGV. The CDR3 region is CASSLDRNSGNTIYF. In DNA form, the CDR3 reads TGTGCCAGCAGCCTAGACAGGAACTCTGGAAACACCATATATTTT.